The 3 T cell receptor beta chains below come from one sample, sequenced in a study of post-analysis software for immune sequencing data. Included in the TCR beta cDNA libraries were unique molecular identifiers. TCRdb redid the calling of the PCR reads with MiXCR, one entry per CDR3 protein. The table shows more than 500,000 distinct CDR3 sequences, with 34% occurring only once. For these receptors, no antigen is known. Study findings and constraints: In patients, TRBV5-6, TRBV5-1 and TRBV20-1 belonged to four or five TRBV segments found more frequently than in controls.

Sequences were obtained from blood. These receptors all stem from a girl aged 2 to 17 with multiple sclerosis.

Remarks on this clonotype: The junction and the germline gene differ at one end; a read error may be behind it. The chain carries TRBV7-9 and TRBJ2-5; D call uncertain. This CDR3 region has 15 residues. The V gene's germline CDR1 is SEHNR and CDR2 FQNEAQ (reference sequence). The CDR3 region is CASNLSALEMETQYF. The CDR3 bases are TGTGCCAGCAACTTATCGGCCCTAGAGATGGAGACCCAGTACTTC.

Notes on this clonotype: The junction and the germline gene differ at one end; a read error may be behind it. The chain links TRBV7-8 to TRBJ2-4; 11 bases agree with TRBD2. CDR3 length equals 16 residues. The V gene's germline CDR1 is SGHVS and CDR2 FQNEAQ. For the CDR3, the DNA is TGTGCCAGCAGCCGGGGGACTAGCGGAGGCAAAAATATTCAGTACTTC. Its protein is CASSRGTSGGKNIQYF.

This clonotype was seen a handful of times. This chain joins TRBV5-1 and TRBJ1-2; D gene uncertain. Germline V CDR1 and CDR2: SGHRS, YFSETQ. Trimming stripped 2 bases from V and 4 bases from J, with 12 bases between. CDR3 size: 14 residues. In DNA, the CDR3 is TGCGCCAGCAGCTTTACCGGCACCCCCTATGGCTACACCTTC. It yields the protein CASSFTGTPYGYTF.